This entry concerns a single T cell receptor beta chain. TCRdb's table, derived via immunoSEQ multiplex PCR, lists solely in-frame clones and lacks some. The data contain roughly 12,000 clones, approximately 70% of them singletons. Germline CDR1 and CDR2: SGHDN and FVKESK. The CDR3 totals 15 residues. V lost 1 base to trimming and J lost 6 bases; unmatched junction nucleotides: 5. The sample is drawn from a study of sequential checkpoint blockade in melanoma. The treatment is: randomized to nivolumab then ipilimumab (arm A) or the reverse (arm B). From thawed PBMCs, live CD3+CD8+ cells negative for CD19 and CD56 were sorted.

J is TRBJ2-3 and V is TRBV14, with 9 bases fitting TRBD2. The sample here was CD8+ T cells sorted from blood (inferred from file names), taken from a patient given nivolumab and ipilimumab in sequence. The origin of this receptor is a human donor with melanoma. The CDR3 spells CASSQARTSVDTQYF. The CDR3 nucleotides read TGTGCCAGCAGCCAAGCTAGGACTAGCGTTGATACGCAGTATTTT.